The following is a T cell receptor (beta chain) sequence with its context. The antigen is undetermined. The treatment is: oral pan-JAK inhibitor, 5-10 mg twice daily. This sample is drawn from a study of CD8+ T cells in alopecia areata. General study results and limits: It was lesional scalp, especially alopecia totalis/universalis, that showed higher clonality than normal scalp. Scalp clonality and expanded CD8+ clones among the top 100 showed significant decreases with tofacitinib.

The CDR3 loop spans 13 amino acids. V shed 2 bases and J shed 0 bases, with 3 bases lying between them. The germline gives CDR1 SGDLS, CDR2 YYNGEE. Isolated RNA was reverse transcribed into cDNA used as the sequencing template. Sequenced by immunoSEQ multiplex PCR; TCRdb stores in-frame clones only, minus some. The sample consists of under 350,000 clones, 58% of them appearing once. V gene TRBV9 combines with J gene TRBJ1-5, with D hard to call. The sequences come from CD4+ T cells sorted from blood, collected at week 24, from a patient treated with tofacitinib. The TCR comes from a human donor with alopecia areata. CDR3 sequence (DNA): TGTGCCAGCAGCGTGGGTAGCAATCAGCCCCAGCATTTT. Protein: CASSVGSNQPQHF.